Listed here is a single T cell receptor beta chain. This entry is derived from a study of blood T cell repertoires in COVID-19. The wider study: From the United States, Italy and Spain came samples of acute and convalescent COVID-19. PBMCs, B-cell-depleted T cells, or T cells were the source of the cDNA or gDNA that made up the material.

As processed by the authors: Nucleated cell number was recorded as an estimate derived from reference gene primer amplification. Generated by immunoSEQ multiplex PCR, the TCRdb table keeps only in-frame clones and is missing some. That table is the source of V, J and clone size, and D and trimming were worked out from the DNA. The sample carries about 78,000 clones, roughly 85% recorded once. Losses at the gene ends were 0 bases for V and 4 bases for J; bases not matched to a gene: 11. Germline CDR1 WNHNN, CDR2 SYGVQD (reference sequence). This CDR3 has 17 residues. The receptor's source is a woman of 80 years or more with active or convalescent COVID-19. Sequenced sample: peripheral blood. This chain joins TRBV10-1 and TRBJ2-5; 7 nucleotides align to TRBD2. The CDR3 DNA reads as TGCGCCAGCAGTGAGTCGGGGGGGTGGTCCAACCGAGAGACCCAGTACTTC. This translates into CASSESGGWSNRETQYF.